These 11 T cell receptor beta chains originate from one sample sequenced in a study of identifying expanded T cells in peripheral blood. The method was immunoSEQ multiplex PCR; TCRdb's version includes in-frame clones alone and lacks a portion of them. The table has 100,000 to 150,000 clones, approximately 80% seen once. Material: blood. The receptors stem from a person aged 18-69 years in good health.

This rearrangement joins TRBV15 to TRBJ1-4; D remains unclear. Germline CDR1 reads LNHNV; CDR2 reads YYDKDF (reference sequence). The CDR3 spans 14 residues. Between the trimmed V and J ends, which lost 5 bases and 1 base, there was a span of 8 bases. DNA of the CDR3: TGTGCCACCAGCGGCGACCGAACTAATGAAAAACTGTTTTTT. This gives the protein CATSGDRTNEKLFF.

The chain couples TRBV7-2 to TRBJ1-2; the D is unclear. The CDR3 contains 12 residues. CDR1 SGHTA and CDR2 FQGNSA come from the germline V gene. Trimming stripped 3 bases from V and 7 bases from J, with 9 bases between. Written as DNA, the CDR3 is TGTGCCAGCAGCTTTACGGGAGGTGGCTACACCTTC. Translation: CASSFTGGGYTF.

In this sample, this clone turned up many times. The same CDR3 also results from other DNA sequences found in this sample. The chain couples TRBV10-1 to TRBJ2-7; possible D gene TRBD1, 6 bases. V was pared by 3 bases and J by 3 bases, with 9 bases between. The CDR3 has 13 amino acids. Germline V gene data show CDR1 as WNHNN and CDR2 as SYGVQD (reference sequence). The CDR3 loop is CASSEIGGYEQYF. The CDR3 nucleotides read TGCGCCAGCAGTGAAATAGGGGGCTACGAGCAGTACTTC.

This chain uses TRBV7-5 with TRBJ2-7; no check of the table's D call, TRBD1, against the DNA was made. TRBV7-5 is assigned pseudogene status. The CDR3 totals 16 residues. The chain's CDR3 is CARTSQGLKGHYEQYF. The CDR3 region has the DNA TGTGCCAGAACATCCCAAGGACTGAAGGGACACTACGAGCAGTACTTC.

The chain employs TRBV4-3 and TRBJ1-3; 10 positions match TRBD1. The V gene end was trimmed by 1 base and the J gene end by 2 bases; junction bases not matched to a gene: 5. This CDR3 comprises 17 residues. Germline values: CDR1 LGHNA, CDR2 YSLEER. The CDR3 spells CASSQGTGGGPGNTIYF. The CDR3 coding sequence is TGCGCCAGCAGCCAAGGGACAGGGGGGGGTCCTGGAAACACCATATATTTT.

This sequence joins TRBV18 and TRBJ2-7, with D maybe TRBD2 (6 bases). Germline values: CDR1 KGHSH, CDR2 LQKENI. The CDR3 extends over 13 amino acids. V lost 4 bases, J lost 3 bases, and 10 bases lay in between. In DNA, the CDR3 is TGTGCCAGCTCACGCGGGATAAACTACGAGCAGTACTTC. Translating it yields CASSRGINYEQYF. The entire variable domain, with the rest obtained from reference TRBV18 and TRBJ2-7, is as follows: NAGVMQNPRHLVRRRGQEARLRCSPMKGHSHVYWYRQLPEEGLKFMVYLQKENIIDESGMPKERFSAEFPKEGPSILRIQQVVRGDSAAYFCASSRGINYEQYFGPGTRLTVT.

V and J are TRBV11-2 and TRBJ2-1; 8 bases are shared with TRBD2. The J segment lost 9 bases and the V segment lost 3 bases, leaving 1 base of the junction unmatched. The CDR3 is made up of 12 amino acids. CDR1 is SGHAT, CDR2 FQNNGV, per germline. The CDR3 bases are TGTGCCAGCAGCTTCGCGGGGGGTGAGCAGTTCTTC. This sequence encodes CASSFAGGEQFF.

The chain carries TRBV5-1 and TRBJ2-6; D is unresolved. V dropped 0 bases and J dropped 0 bases, with 10 bases sitting between them. Germline V gene sequence: CDR1 SGHRS, CDR2 YFSETQ. The CDR3 contains 17 residues. CDR3 DNA: TGCGCCAGCAGCTTGGGTTACAGTTCCTCTGGGGCCAACGTCCTGACTTTC. Protein: CASSLGYSSSGANVLTF.

At least ten counts were recorded for this clone. CDR3 DNA: TGTGCCAGCAGCTTGACCCTATCAGGGGCCCTATCCTACGAGCAGTACTTC. Translating gives CASSLTLSGALSYEQYF. V is TRBV5-6 and J is TRBJ2-7, with TRBD1 as a possible D gene (6 bases). The CDR3 runs to 17 residues. Germline lookup yields CDR1 SGHDT and CDR2 YYEEEE. V was shortened by 1 base and J by 1 base, with 18 bases between the two germline ends.

V and J are TRBV7-8 and TRBJ1-1; weak D call: TRBD1 (6 bases). Germline V lookup: CDR1 SGHVS, CDR2 FQNEAQ. The ends were cut back, 5 bases at V and 1 base at J, with 23 bases in the middle. The CDR3 contains 18 residues. Written as DNA, the CDR3 is TGTGCCAGCAGCCTGAAGAGGGGTACGGGGGCGGCGAACACTGAAGCTTTCTTT. Translated, it gives CASSLKRGTGAANTEAFF.

The sample holds a few counts of this clone. The genes are TRBV4-1 and TRBJ1-3, with D unclear. The CDR3 is 13 residues long. V shed 5 bases and J shed 0 bases, with 5 bases lying between them. Germline CDR1 reads MGHRA; CDR2 reads YSYEKL. The CDR3 sequence: CASSAYSGNTIYF. The CDR3 coding sequence is TGCGCCAGCAGCGCCTACTCTGGAAACACCATATATTTT.